Below are 26 T cell receptor beta chains sequenced from a single sample in a study of T cells in Graves' hyperthyroidism and ophthalmopathy (dated by TCRdb to between 2018 and 2021). Library preparation used multiplex PCR. The sequencing machine was an Illumina HiSeq 2000. The TCR beta CDR3 regions were amplified from RNA transcripts. A first-round RT-PCR of the TCR CDR3 used the HTBI primer set with the Qiagen OneStep RT-PCR kit. TCRdb handled the public reads itself, with Q25 trimming in fastp and clone calling in MiXCR, and kept productive beta chains. Rows are combined by CDR3 protein, so each entry shows the most common genes and DNA. Within this sample are hundreds of thousands of distinct CDR3 sequences, with roughly 13% of them counted one time only. Just under 25% of the sample goes to the ten largest clones. The sequencing sample was made of blood. These receptors all come from a woman aged 25 to 45 with Graves' hyperthyroidism.

Many counts were recorded for this clonotype. The chain couples TRBV7-2 to TRBJ2-4; 7 bases align to TRBD2. With V trimmed by 5 bases and J by 10 bases, 8 bases remained unmatched. Germline-derived CDR1 and CDR2 are SGHTA and FQGNSA. The CDR3 sequence is 13 residues long. In nucleotides, the CDR3 is TGTGCCAGCAGCCACCCGGGGGGACTGATTCAGTACTTC. Protein product: CASSHPGGLIQYF.

The sample holds many counts of this clonotype. The rearrangement joins TRBV20-1 to TRBJ1-1, with D possibly TRBD1 on 5 matching bases. The V gene lost 0 bases and the J gene lost 11 bases, with 22 bases spanning the gap. The V gene's germline CDR1 is DFQATT and CDR2 SNEGSKA (reference sequence). This CDR3 region has 15 residues. The CDR3 DNA sequence: TGCAGTGCTAGAGATCAATGGACACCGACCCCTGTCGCTTTCTTT. Translated, it gives CSARDQWTPTPVAFF.

This clonotype was found a few times. This rearrangement joins TRBV12-3 or TRBV12-4 to TRBJ2-5; D may be TRBD1 (5 bases). Trimming took 6 bases from V and 1 from J, leaving 12 bases between them. The CDR3 has 14 residues. For the CDR3, the DNA is TGTGCCAGCAGCTTGAGACAGCTCCAAGAGACCCAGTACTTC. It specifies CASSLRQLQETQYF.

The rearrangement links TRBV4-3 to TRBJ2-7; 8 nucleotides align to TRBD1. Unmatched junction bases numbered 8, after V lost 1 base and J lost 6 bases. Germline CDR1 reads LGHNA; CDR2 reads YSLEER. The CDR3 is made up of 15 amino acids. CDR3 nucleotide sequence: TGCGCCAGCAGCCAAGCGACAGGGGCCCCCCGCGAGCAGTACTTC. Its protein is CASSQATGAPREQYF.

This clonotype occurred a few times. This chain uses TRBV30 with TRBJ2-2, with D possibly called TRBD1 or TRBD2 (5 bases each). CDR1 is GTSNPN, CDR2 SVGIG, per germline (reference sequence). V shed 4 bases and J shed 5 bases, with 14 bases lying between them. The CDR3 totals 14 residues. This chain's CDR3 is CAWTPLGETGELFF. CDR3 nucleotide sequence: TGTGCCTGGACCCCACTGGGGGAGACCGGGGAGCTGTTTTTT.

With respect to this clonotype: This sequence may be a read error, since a much larger clone differs from it by one base. For the CDR3, the DNA is TGTGCCAGCCGTATACAGGGGGATAATGAAAAACTGTTTTTT. Translated, it gives CASRIQGDNEKLFF. The gene calls are TRBV28 and TRBJ1-4; 8 bases fit TRBD1. The CDR3 extends over 14 amino acids. Germline CDR1 is MDHEN and CDR2 is SYDVKM. V was clipped by 8 bases and J by 4 bases; unmatched bases: 6.

This chain links TRBV18 with TRBJ2-1; 11 positions agree with TRBD2. After removal of 5 bases from V and 7 bases from J, the junction contained 7 bases not matched to a gene. The CDR3 loop spans 15 amino acids. Per the germline V gene, CDR1 is KGHSH and CDR2 is LQKENI. The DNA of the CDR3 is TGTGCCAGCTCATCAACTAGCGGGAGCGAGAATGAGCAGTTCTTC. Translated: CASSSTSGSENEQFF.

This clonotype was counted ten times or more. The chain has TRBV6-1 and TRBJ1-2, with 9 bases lining up with TRBD1. The CDR3 covers 14 residues. With V trimmed by 5 bases and J by 4 bases, 5 bases remained unmatched. Germline CDR1 MNHNS, CDR2 SASEGT. The CDR3 protein is CASSYEGQGYGYTF. The CDR3 DNA sequence: TGTGCCAGCAGTTACGAGGGACAGGGCTATGGCTACACCTTC.

This clonotype came up many times. This chain connects TRBV20-1 to TRBJ2-1, with D uncertain. Per germline, CDR1 DFQATT and CDR2 SNEGSKA (reference sequence). This CDR3 is 12 amino acids long. Trimming removed 6 bases from V and 4 bases from J, with 10 bases in between. CDR3 amino acids: CSAPGRYNEQFF. CDR3 nucleotide sequence: TGCAGTGCCCCCGGCAGGTACAATGAGCAGTTCTTC.

The chain has TRBV12-3 or TRBV12-4 and TRBJ1-2; 7 bases agree with TRBD1. There are 15 residues in the CDR3. V shed 8 bases and J 13 bases; nucleotides not matched to a gene: 22. CDR3 DNA: TGTGCCAGCCGTCCGATAGGGGGCTCTCCGTCGGGTAGCACCTTC. This encodes CASRPIGGSPSGSTF.

This clonotype was counted at least ten times. This sequence joins TRBV11-2 and TRBJ2-6; no reliable D call. In germline, CDR1 is SGHAT, CDR2 FQNNGV. V shed 4 bases and J shed 0 bases, with 4 bases lying between them. The CDR3 consists of 14 residues. CDR3 amino acids: CASSSVSGANVLTF. The CDR3 DNA reads TGTGCCAGCAGCTCTGTCTCTGGGGCCAACGTCCTGACTTTC.

The V call is TRBV19, the J call TRBJ2-1; TRBD2 is a possible D gene (6 bases). The CDR3 sequence is 16 residues long. Per the germline V gene, CDR1 is LNHDA and CDR2 is SQIVND (reference sequence). The ends were cut back, 6 bases at V and 2 bases at J, with 17 bases in the middle. The CDR3 loop is CASRVGEEPPYNEQFF. In DNA, the CDR3 is TGTGCCAGTAGGGTCGGGGAGGAACCCCCCTACAATGAGCAGTTCTTC.

This clonotype was counted at least ten times. The chain links TRBV12-3 or TRBV12-4 to TRBJ2-7, with a possible D match to TRBD1 (6 bases). V was shortened by 6 bases and J by 0 bases, with 12 bases between the two germline ends. This CDR3 has 14 amino acids. The CDR3 coding sequence is TGTGCCAGCAGACAGGGTGGGAGCTCCTACGAGCAGTACTTC. This gives the protein CASRQGGSSYEQYF.

This clonotype was seen a few times. V is TRBV28 and J is TRBJ2-6; 10 nucleotides match TRBD2. The CDR3 covers 19 residues. J gave up 4 bases and V 4 bases, and 13 bases lay outside the gene matches. Germline V gene data show CDR1 as MDHEN and CDR2 as SYDVKM. DNA of the CDR3: TGTGCCAGCAGTTCCTTCCCCCTAGCGGGAGCTGGAGGGGCCAACGTCCTGACTTTC. It is translated as CASSSFPLAGAGGANVLTF.

This clonotype was seen only a few times. The rearrangement links TRBV7-2 to TRBJ2-6, with D maybe TRBD2 (6 bases). The CDR3 totals 16 residues. The germline V gene has CDR1 SGHTA and CDR2 FQGNSA. V was cut by 1 base and J by 2 bases, with 9 bases left in between. CDR3 region: CASSLGGGAGANVLTF. The CDR3 DNA follows: TGTGCCAGCAGCTTAGGAGGCGGGGCTGGGGCCAACGTCCTGACTTTC.

On this clonotype: It may be a read error: a sequence one base away is much more abundant. J is TRBJ2-7 and V is TRBV6-1; TRBD2 matches 11 bases. V gave up 6 bases and J gave up 3 bases; unmatched junction bases: 7. The CDR3 sequence is 15 residues long. Germline V CDR1 and CDR2: MNHNS, SASEGT. The CDR3 DNA is TGTGCCAGCAGCCCGGGACTAGCGGCCTACTACGAGCAGTACTTC. Its translation is CASSPGLAAYYEQYF.

There are many counts of this clonotype. The chain is built from TRBV2 and TRBJ2-7; a weak D match, TRBD2 (5 bases). Germline values: CDR1 SNHLY, CDR2 FYNNEI. The germline V and J ends were trimmed by 8 bases and 1 base, with 18 bases remaining between them. The CDR3 is 15 residues long. CDR3 protein: CASARSGENSYEQYF. The CDR3, as DNA: TGTGCCAGCGCGAGGTCCGGGGAAAATTCCTACGAGCAGTACTTC.

As to this clonotype: Its ends do not fully match the called genes, so a read error is possible. The V gene is TRBV20-1, the J gene TRBJ2-7, with TRBD2 matching 9 bases. CDR3 length: 16 residues. Per the germline V gene, CDR1 is DFQATT and CDR2 is SNEGSKA (reference sequence). The CDR3 DNA follows: TGCAGTGCTAGTGGGCTAGCGGGATCGGAGGTCTACGAGCAGATCTTC. The encoded protein is CSASGLAGSEVYEQIF.

Worth noting for this clonotype: A much larger clone lies a single base off, so this may be a read error. V and J are TRBV28 and TRBJ2-1; 10 bases line up with TRBD2. The CDR3 is 15 residues long. J was trimmed by 7 bases and V by 7 bases; bases with no gene match: 10. Germline-derived CDR1 and CDR2 are MDHEN and SYDVKM. The DNA of the CDR3 is TGTGCCAGCATGGGAGCGGGAGGGGCAAGGAATGAGCAGTTCTTC. Translation: CASMGAGGARNEQFF.

This chain links TRBV4-2 with TRBJ2-5, with 9 bases identical to TRBD2. CDR1 is LGHNA, CDR2 YNFKEQ, per germline. V lost 0 bases, J lost 5 bases, and 16 bases stayed unmatched. The CDR3 totals 19 residues. The CDR3 region is CASSQEGWGAGGLWETQYF. DNA of the CDR3: TGTGCCAGCAGCCAAGAGGGATGGGGAGCGGGGGGCCTTTGGGAGACCCAGTACTTC.

This clonotype turned up a few times. The V gene is TRBV20-1, the J gene TRBJ2-3; 9 bases are shared with TRBD2. The CDR3 sequence is 16 residues long. V shed 6 bases and J 5 bases; nucleotides not matched to a gene: 15. Germline CDR1 reads DFQATT; CDR2 reads SNEGSKA (reference sequence). Here the CDR3 DNA reads TGCAGTGCCGGGGGGGGTAGCGGGAGCGTCAGAGATACGCAGTATTTT. The encoded protein is CSAGGGSGSVRDTQYF.

This clonotype has a handful of counts. The chain has TRBV7-3 and TRBJ2-4; TRBD1 matches at 12 bases. CDR1 and CDR2 from the germline V gene are SGHTA and FQGTGA. The J segment lost 10 bases and the V segment lost 5 bases, leaving 6 bases of the junction unmatched. The CDR3 covers 14 residues. The chain's CDR3 is CASSAGQGARIQYF. The CDR3 DNA is TGTGCCAGCAGCGCGGGACAGGGGGCGCGGATTCAGTACTTC.

This clonotype was seen repeatedly, ten times or more. The rearrangement links TRBV29-1 to TRBJ1-1; no reliable D call. This CDR3 has 12 amino acids. Per the germline V gene, CDR1 is SQVTM and CDR2 is ANQGSEA. V lost 5 bases and J 1 base, leaving 8 bases between the germline ends. The CDR3 loop is CSVMDGNTEAFF. For the CDR3, the DNA is TGCAGCGTTATGGACGGGAACACTGAAGCTTTCTTT. Variable domain in full (rest from reference TRBV29-1 and TRBJ1-1): SAVISQKPSRDICQRGTSLTIQCQVDSQVTMMFWYRQQPGQSLTLIATANQGSEATYESGFVIDKFPISRPNLTFSTLTVSNMSPEDSSIYLCSVMDGNTEAFFGQGTRLTVV.

This clonotype was found many times. The V gene is TRBV20-1, the J gene TRBJ2-7; TRBD2 matches at 7 bases. Germline V CDR1 and CDR2: DFQATT, SNEGSKA (reference sequence). This CDR3 region has 13 residues. In nucleotides, the CDR3 is TGCACCGTAAGGTACAGCGGGACCTACGAGCAGTACTTC. Translation gives CTVRYSGTYEQYF.

In its sample, this clonotype was seen many times. The V and J genes are TRBV20-1 and TRBJ2-3; D is perhaps TRBD1 or TRBD2 (6 bases each). The V gene lost 3 bases and the J gene lost 6 bases, with 10 bases spanning the gap. The CDR3 spans 12 residues. CDR1 and CDR2 (germline): DFQATT, SNEGSKA (reference sequence). This CDR3 reads CSASVGGDTQYF. CDR3 DNA sequence: TGCAGTGCTAGCGTGGGGGGCGATACGCAGTATTTT.

This clonotype was recorded at least ten times. The chain is built from TRBV6-1 and TRBJ2-1; D ambiguous. The germline V gene encodes CDR1 MNHNS and CDR2 SASEGT. V was clipped by 6 bases and J by 6 bases, with 15 bases between them. CDR3 length equals 14 residues. The CDR3 loop is CASRNGQTLNEQFF. CDR3 DNA: TGTGCCAGCAGGAATGGTCAAACTCTCAATGAGCAGTTCTTC.